This TCR beta chain is drawn from a study of blood T cell repertoires in COVID-19. As for the study in general: The analysed material was cDNA or gDNA that came from T cells, B-cell-depleted T cells, or PBMCs.

Original data processing: Quantification of nucleated cells was approximated via reference gene primer amplification. Generated by immunoSEQ multiplex PCR, the TCRdb table keeps only in-frame clones and is missing some. V, J and clone size are those of that table, while D and trimming were read from the DNA. This sample has around 700,000 clones, with around 90% found just once. The length of the CDR3 is 17 residues. Trimming took 0 bases from V and 11 from J, leaving 23 bases between them. The germline CDR1 and CDR2 sequences are LGHDT and YNNKEL (reference sequence). Specimen: peripheral blood. This TCR was sampled from a young woman with acute or convalescent COVID-19. V and J are TRBV3-1 (or the pseudogene TRBV3-2) and TRBJ2-1, with D maybe TRBD2 (6 bases). The CDR3 DNA reads TGTGCCAGCAGCCAAGATAGGCGGGGCCCCCTTCTGCTTAAGCAGTTCTTC. This translates into CASSQDRRGPLLLKQFF.